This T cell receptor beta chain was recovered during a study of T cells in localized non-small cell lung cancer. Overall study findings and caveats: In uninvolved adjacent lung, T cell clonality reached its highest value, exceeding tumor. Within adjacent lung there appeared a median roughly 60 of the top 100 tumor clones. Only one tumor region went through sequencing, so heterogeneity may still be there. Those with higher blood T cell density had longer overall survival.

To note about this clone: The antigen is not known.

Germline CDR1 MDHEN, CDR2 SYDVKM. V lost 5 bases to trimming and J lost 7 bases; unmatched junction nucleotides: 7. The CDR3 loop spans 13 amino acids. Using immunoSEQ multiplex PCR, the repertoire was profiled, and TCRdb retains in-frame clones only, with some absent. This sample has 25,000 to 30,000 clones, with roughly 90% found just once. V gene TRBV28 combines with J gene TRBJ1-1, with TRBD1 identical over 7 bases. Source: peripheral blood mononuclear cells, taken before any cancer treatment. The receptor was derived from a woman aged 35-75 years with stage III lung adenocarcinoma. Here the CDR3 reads CASSQGQEIEAFF. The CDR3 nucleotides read TGTGCCAGCAGTCAAGGACAGGAAATTGAAGCTTTCTTT.